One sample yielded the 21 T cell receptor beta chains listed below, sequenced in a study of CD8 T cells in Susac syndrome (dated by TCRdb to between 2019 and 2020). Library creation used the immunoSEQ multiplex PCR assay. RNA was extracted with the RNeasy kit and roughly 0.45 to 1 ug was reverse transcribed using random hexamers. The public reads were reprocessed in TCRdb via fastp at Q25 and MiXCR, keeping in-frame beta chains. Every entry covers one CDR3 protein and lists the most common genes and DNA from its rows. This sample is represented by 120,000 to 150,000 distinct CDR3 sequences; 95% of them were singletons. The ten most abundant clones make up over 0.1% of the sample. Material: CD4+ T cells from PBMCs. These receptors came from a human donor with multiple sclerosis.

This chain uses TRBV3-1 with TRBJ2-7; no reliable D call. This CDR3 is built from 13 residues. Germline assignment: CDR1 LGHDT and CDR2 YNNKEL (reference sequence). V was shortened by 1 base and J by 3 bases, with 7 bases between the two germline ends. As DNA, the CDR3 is TGTGCCAGCAGCCAAGTCGCCCTCTACGAGCAGTACTTC. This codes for CASSQVALYEQYF.

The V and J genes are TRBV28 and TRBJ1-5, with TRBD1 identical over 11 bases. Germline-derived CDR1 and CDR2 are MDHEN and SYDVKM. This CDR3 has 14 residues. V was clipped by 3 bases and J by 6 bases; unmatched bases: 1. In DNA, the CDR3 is TGTGCCAGCAGTTTTGGGACAGGGGGTCAGCCCCAGCATTTT. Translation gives CASSFGTGGQPQHF.

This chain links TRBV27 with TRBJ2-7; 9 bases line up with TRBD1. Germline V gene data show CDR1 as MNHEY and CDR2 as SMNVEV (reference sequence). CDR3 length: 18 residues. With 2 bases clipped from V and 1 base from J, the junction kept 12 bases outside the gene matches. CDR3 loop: CASSLNRRVGTGSYEQYF. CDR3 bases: TGTGCCAGCAGTTTAAATCGTCGCGTGGGGACAGGGTCCTACGAGCAGTACTTC.

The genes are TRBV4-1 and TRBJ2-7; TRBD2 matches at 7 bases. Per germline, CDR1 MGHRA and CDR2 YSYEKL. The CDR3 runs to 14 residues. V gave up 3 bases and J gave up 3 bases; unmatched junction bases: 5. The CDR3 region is CASSHPSGLYEQYF. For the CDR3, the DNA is TGCGCCAGCAGCCATCCTAGCGGACTCTACGAGCAGTACTTC.

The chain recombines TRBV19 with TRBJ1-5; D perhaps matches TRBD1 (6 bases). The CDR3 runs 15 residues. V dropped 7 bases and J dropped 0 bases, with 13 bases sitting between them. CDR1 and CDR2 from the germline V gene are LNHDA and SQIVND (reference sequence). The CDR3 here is CASKQGRDSNQPQHF. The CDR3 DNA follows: TGTGCCAGTAAACAGGGTAGGGATAGCAATCAGCCCCAGCATTTT.

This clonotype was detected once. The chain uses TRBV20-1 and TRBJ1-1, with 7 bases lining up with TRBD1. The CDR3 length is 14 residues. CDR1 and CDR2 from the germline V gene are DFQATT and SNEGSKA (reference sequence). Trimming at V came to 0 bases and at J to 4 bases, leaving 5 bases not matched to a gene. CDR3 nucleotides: TGCAGTGCTAGAGACTGGACAGGCGCCACTGAAGCTTTCTTT. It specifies CSARDWTGATEAFF.

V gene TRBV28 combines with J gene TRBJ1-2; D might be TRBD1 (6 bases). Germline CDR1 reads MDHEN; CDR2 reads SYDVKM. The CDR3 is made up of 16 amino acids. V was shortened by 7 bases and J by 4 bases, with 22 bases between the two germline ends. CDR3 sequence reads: CASTGAAGGDFYGYTF. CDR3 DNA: TGTGCCAGCACGGGGGCAGCGGGGGGAGATTTCTATGGCTACACCTTC.

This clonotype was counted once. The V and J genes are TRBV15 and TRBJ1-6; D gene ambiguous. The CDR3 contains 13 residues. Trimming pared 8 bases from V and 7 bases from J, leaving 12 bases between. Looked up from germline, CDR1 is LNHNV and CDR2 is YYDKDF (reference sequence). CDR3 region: CATGRPQNSPLHF. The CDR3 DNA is TGTGCCACCGGCCGGCCGCAGAATTCACCCCTCCACTTT. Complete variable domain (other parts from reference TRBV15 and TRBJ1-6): DAMVIQNPRYQVTQFGKPVTLSCSQTLNHNVMYWYQQKSSQAPKLLFHYYDKDFNNEADTPDNFQSRRPNTSFCFLDIRSPGLGDTAMYLCATGRPQNSPLHFGNGTRLTVT.

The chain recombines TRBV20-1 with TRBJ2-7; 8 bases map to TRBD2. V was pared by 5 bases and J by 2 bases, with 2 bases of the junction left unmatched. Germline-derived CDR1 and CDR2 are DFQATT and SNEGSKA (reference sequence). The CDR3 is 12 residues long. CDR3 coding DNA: TGCAGTGCTTTGGGACTAGCCTACGAGCAGTACTTC. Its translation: CSALGLAYEQYF.

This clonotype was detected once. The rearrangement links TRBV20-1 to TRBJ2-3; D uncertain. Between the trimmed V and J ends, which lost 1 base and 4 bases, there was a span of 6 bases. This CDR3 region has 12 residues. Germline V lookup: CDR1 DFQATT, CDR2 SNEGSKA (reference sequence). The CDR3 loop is CSARASADTQYF. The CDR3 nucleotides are TGCAGTGCTAGAGCGAGTGCAGATACGCAGTATTTT.

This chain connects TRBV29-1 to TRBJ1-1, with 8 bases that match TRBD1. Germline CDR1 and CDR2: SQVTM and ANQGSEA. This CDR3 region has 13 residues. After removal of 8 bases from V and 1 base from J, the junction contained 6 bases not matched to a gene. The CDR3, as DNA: TGCAGCACCCGGACAGGGACGAACACTGAAGCTTTCTTT. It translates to CSTRTGTNTEAFF.

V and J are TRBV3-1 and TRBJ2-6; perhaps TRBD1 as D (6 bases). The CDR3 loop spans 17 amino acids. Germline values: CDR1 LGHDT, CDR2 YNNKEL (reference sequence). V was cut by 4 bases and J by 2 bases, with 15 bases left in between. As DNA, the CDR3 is TGTGCCAGCAGCCGGTCAGGGGCTCCGACTGGGGCCAACGTCCTGACTTTC. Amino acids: CASSRSGAPTGANVLTF.

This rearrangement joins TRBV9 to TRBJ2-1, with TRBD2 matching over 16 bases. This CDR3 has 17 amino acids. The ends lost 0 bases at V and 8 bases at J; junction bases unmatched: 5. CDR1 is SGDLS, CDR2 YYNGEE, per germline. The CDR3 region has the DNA TGTGCCAGCAGCGTAGGGGGACTAGCGGGAGGGTCCCATGAGCAGTTCTTC. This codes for CASSVGGLAGGSHEQFF.

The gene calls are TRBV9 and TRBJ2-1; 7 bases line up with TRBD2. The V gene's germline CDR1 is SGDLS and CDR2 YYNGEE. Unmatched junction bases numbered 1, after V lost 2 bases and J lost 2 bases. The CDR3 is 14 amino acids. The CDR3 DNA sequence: TGTGCCAGCAGCGTCGGGGGGACCTACAATGAGCAGTTCTTC. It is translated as CASSVGGTYNEQFF.

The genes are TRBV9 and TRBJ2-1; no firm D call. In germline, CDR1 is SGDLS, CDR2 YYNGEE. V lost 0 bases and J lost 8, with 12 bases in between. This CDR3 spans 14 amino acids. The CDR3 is CASSVGSRSYEQFF. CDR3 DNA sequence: TGTGCCAGCAGCGTAGGGAGCCGGTCGTATGAGCAGTTCTTC. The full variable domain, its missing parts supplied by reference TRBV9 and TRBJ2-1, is DSGVTQTPKHLITATGQRVTLRCSPRSGDLSVYWYQQSLDQGLQFLIQYYNGEERAKGNILERFSAQQFPDLHSELNLSSLELGDSALYFCASSVGSRSYEQFFGPGTRLTVL.

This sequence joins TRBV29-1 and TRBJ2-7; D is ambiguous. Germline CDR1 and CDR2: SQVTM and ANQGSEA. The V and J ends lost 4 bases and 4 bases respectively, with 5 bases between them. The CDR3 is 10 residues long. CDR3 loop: CSVVSYEQYF. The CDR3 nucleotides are TGCAGCGTTGTCAGTTACGAGCAGTACTTC.

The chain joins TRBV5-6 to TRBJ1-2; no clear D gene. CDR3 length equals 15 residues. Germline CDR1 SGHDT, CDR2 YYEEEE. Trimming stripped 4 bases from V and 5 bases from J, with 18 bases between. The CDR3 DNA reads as TGTGCCAGCAGCCCTAGGCCAGAACGGGTTTATGGCTACACCTTC. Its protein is CASSPRPERVYGYTF. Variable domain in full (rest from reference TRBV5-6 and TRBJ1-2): DAGVTQSPTHLIKTRGQQVTLRCSPKSGHDTVSWYQQALGQGPQFIFQYYEEEERQRGNFPDRFSGHQFPNYSSELNVNALLLGDSALYLCASSPRPERVYGYTFGSGTRLTVV.

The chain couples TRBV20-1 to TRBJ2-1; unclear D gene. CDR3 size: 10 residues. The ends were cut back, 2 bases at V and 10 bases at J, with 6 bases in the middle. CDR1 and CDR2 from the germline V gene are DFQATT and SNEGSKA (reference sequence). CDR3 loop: CSARYLEQFF. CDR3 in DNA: TGCAGTGCTAGATATCTAGAGCAGTTCTTC.

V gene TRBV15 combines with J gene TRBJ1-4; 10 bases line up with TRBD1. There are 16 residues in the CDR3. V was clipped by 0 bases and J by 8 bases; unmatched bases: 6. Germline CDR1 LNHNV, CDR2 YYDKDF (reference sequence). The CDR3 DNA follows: TGTGCCACCAGCAGAGATCGAGGGACAGGGGACGAAAAACTGTTTTTT. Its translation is CATSRDRGTGDEKLFF.

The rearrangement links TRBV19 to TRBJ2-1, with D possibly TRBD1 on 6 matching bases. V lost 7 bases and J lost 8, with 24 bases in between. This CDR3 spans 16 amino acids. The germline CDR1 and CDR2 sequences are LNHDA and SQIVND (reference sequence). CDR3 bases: TGTGCCAGTAAGAAGGAGCGAGACAGGAATGTTGATGAGCAGTTCTTC. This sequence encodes CASKKERDRNVDEQFF.

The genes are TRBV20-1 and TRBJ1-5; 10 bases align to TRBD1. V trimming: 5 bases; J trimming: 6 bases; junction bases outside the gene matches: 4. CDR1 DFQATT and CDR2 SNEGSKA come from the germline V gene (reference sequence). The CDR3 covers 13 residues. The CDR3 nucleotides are TGCAGTGCTCCGGGACAGGGGAGTCAGCCCCAGCATTTT. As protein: CSAPGQGSQPQHF.